One and the same sample provided the 11 T cell receptor beta chains below, sequenced in a study of regulatory T cells in long-lasting Graves disease. Library construction for TCR beta used iRepertoire HTBI primers and Arm-PCR of CDR3 regions. Via MiXCR, TCRdb re-called the multiplex PCR reads, giving one row per CDR3 protein. The table lists roughly 560,000 distinct CDR3 sequences, around 11% of them singletons. Indicated time point: newly diagnosed GD, antithyroid drugs for less than 3 months. Making the TCR library involved RNA that had been extracted from PBMCs. These data also featured in a second study, about T cells in Graves' hyperthyroidism and ophthalmopathy.

This specimen consisted of peripheral blood mononuclear cells (PBMCs), obtained at new diagnosis, from a patient treated with antithyroid drugs. These receptor sequences come from a woman aged 30 to 39 with Graves disease.

This clonotype was observed many times. The chain has TRBV5-8 and TRBJ2-7; tentative D call: TRBD1 (6 bases). CDR1 and CDR2 from the germline V gene are SGHTS and YDEGEE. V was trimmed by 1 base and J by 7 bases, leaving 15 bases between them. The CDR3 extends over 14 amino acids. The CDR3 DNA reads as TGTGCCAGCAGCTTGCTCTCAGGGGCCGGGGAGCAGTACTTC. Amino acids: CASSLLSGAGEQYF.

The sample holds a few counts of this clonotype. At one end, the junction sequence differs from germline, possibly due to a read error. The chain combines TRBV3-1 with TRBJ1-5; perhaps TRBD1 as D (5 bases). CDR1 and CDR2 (germline): LGHDT, YNNKEL (reference sequence). CDR3 length: 14 residues. For the CDR3, the DNA is TGCGCCAGCAGCCAAGACTTCGGGGGTCAGCCCCAGCATTTT. Its translation is CASSQDFGGQPQHF.

This clonotype has a handful of counts. The chain joins TRBV7-2 to TRBJ1-3; 7 positions match TRBD1. Germline V gives CDR1 SGHTA, CDR2 FQGNSA. The trim removed 2 bases at V and 1 base at J, leaving 11 bases unmatched. The CDR3 runs to 18 residues. CDR3 in amino acids: CASSLRRDRASSGNTIYF. The DNA for the CDR3 is TGTGCCAGCAGCTTAAGACGGGACAGAGCTTCATCTGGAAACACCATATATTTT.

The chain has TRBV30 and TRBJ2-2; 8 bases are a match to TRBD1. Germline CDR1 is GTSNPN and CDR2 is SVGIG (reference sequence). The CDR3 consists of 14 residues. Trimming at V came to 3 bases and at J to 5 bases, leaving 5 bases not matched to a gene. The CDR3 loop reads CAWRPYRGTGELFF. The CDR3 DNA reads TGTGCCTGGAGACCCTACAGGGGGACCGGGGAGCTGTTTTTT.

This clonotype was seen many times. The gene calls are TRBV30 and TRBJ1-5, with no clear D. The germline CDR1 and CDR2 sequences are GTSNPN and SVGIG (reference sequence). CDR3 length equals 13 residues. The V end lost 1 base, the J end lost 3 bases, and 7 bases lay between the germline ends. This chain's CDR3 is CAWSGRDNQPQHF. CDR3 bases: TGTGCCTGGAGTGGAAGAGACAATCAGCCCCAGCATTTT.

The chain uses TRBV29-1 and TRBJ2-1; 7 bases line up with TRBD1. The CDR3 consists of 13 residues. In germline, CDR1 is SQVTM, CDR2 ANQGSEA. V was pared by 6 bases and J by 4 bases, with 6 bases of the junction left unmatched. In DNA, the CDR3 is TGCAGCGTGGGCCGGGACAGTTACAATGAGCAGTTCTTC. Translating it yields CSVGRDSYNEQFF.

This clonotype was counted at least ten times. The chain employs TRBV2 and TRBJ2-2; D is unresolved. Germline V gives CDR1 SNHLY, CDR2 FYNNEI. V lost 3 bases to trimming and J lost 1 base, with 6 bases between them. The CDR3 sequence is 14 residues long. The chain's CDR3 is CASSDWENTGELFF. CDR3 bases: TGTGCCAGCAGTGATTGGGAGAACACCGGGGAGCTGTTTTTT.

This clonotype was seen at least ten times. The chain has TRBV9 and TRBJ2-7, with 9 bases aligning to TRBD2. This CDR3 has 16 residues. Trimming at V came to 2 bases and at J to 3 bases, leaving 9 bases not matched to a gene. The germline gives CDR1 SGDLS, CDR2 YYNGEE. As DNA, the CDR3 is TGTGCCAGCAGCGTGGGCTGGCTAGCGGGACTCTACGAGCAGTACTTC. Translation: CASSVGWLAGLYEQYF.

This clonotype was found many times. V and J are TRBV10-3 and TRBJ1-1; D is ambiguous. The CDR3 covers 13 residues. Germline loops: CDR1 ENHRY, CDR2 SYGVKD. Trimming cost V 3 bases and J 0 bases, with 5 bases left between them. The CDR3 protein is CAISDSLNTEAFF. CDR3 coding DNA: TGTGCCATCAGTGACAGCCTGAACACTGAAGCTTTCTTT.

The chain combines TRBV24-1 with TRBJ2-2; D is unclear. Germline V gene data show CDR1 as KGHDR and CDR2 as SFDVKD. Trimming shortened V by 3 bases and J by 4 bases, and 11 bases separated the two germline ends. The CDR3 is made up of 15 amino acids. DNA for the CDR3: TGTGCCACCAGTGATCCCCGGGCCGCCACCGGGGAGCTGTTTTTT. Translating it yields CATSDPRAATGELFF.

This chain links TRBV30 with TRBJ2-7, with D possibly being TRBD1 (5 bases). CDR3 length: 14 amino acids. Germline V lookup: CDR1 GTSNPN, CDR2 SVGIG (reference sequence). Trimming cost V 3 bases and J 3 bases, with 15 bases left between them. The CDR3 sequence: CAWSPPGNNYEQYF. Written as DNA, the CDR3 is TGTGCCTGGAGCCCCCCAGGGAACAACTACGAGCAGTACTTC.